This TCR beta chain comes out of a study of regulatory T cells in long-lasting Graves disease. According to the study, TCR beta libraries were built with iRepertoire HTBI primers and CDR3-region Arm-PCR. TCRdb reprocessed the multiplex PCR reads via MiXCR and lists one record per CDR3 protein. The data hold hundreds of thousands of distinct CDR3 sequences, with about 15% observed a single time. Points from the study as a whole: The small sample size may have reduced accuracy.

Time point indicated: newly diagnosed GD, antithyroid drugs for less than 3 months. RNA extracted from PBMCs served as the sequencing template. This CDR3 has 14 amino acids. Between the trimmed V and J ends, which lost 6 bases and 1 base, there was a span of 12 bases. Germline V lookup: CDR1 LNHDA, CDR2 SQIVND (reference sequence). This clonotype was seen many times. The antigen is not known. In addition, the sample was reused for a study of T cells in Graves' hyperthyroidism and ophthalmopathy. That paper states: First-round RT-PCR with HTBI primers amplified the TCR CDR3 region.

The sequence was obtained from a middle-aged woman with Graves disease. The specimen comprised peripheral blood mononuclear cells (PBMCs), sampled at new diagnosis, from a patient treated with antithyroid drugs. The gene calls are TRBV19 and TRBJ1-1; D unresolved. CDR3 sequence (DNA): TGTGCCAGTAGCCCCCCACGTCGGAACACTGAAGCTTTCTTT. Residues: CASSPPRRNTEAFF. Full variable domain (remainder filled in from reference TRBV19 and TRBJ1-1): DGGITQSPKYLFRKEGQNVTLSCEQNLNHDAMYWYRQDPGQGLRLIYYSQIVNDFQKGDIAEGYSVSREKKESFPLTVTSAQKNPTAFYLCASSPPRRNTEAFFGQGTRLTVV.